What follows are 2 T cell receptor beta chains derived from one specimen sequenced in a study of cytomegalovirus exposure and HLA in healthy donors. Both 60 Vbeta primers and 13 Jbeta primers went into the PCR. The assay was immunoSEQ multiplex PCR, and TCRdb's table has in-frame clones only and misses some. The sample has 90,000 to 100,000 clones, around four fifths seen once. Sample: PBMCs. The receptors originated from a man aged 40-49 years in good health and CMV-seropositive.

This clone has more than one count but fewer than ten. The same CDR3 arises from other DNA sequences in this sample as well. The V and J genes are TRBV11-2 and TRBJ2-1; 10 bases line up with TRBD2. With V trimmed by 5 bases and J by 4 bases, 5 bases remained unmatched. The V gene's germline CDR1 is SGHAT and CDR2 FQNNGV. This CDR3 is built from 15 residues. CDR3 sequence: CASSPRTSGYNEQFF. The CDR3, as DNA: TGTGCCAGCAGCCCTCGGACTAGCGGTTACAATGAGCAGTTCTTC.

The chain uses TRBV2 and TRBJ2-5; 11 bases are shared with TRBD2. The CDR3 runs 16 residues. V lost 4 bases to trimming and J lost 5 bases; unmatched junction nucleotides: 9. From germline, CDR1 is SNHLY and CDR2 FYNNEI. CDR3 loop: CASSGLAGGPSETQYF. CDR3 bases: TGTGCCAGCAGTGGATTAGCGGGGGGGCCTAGTGAGACCCAGTACTTC.